A single sample gave rise to the 32 T cell receptor beta chains below, sequenced in a study of tumor and adjacent non-tumor tissue in lung cancer. TCRbeta libraries were built with three rounds of nested PCR, modified from ARM-PCR. TCRdb fed the multiplex PCR reads into MiXCR, producing one record per CDR3 protein. The table shows 60,000 or so distinct CDR3 sequences, with 61% occurring only once. No cell sorting was done before RNA was extracted from the tissue. This non-tumor lung sample came from over 3 cm beyond the tumor edge. Sequencing used distant non-tumor lung tissue. These receptor sequences come from a man in his 70s with non-small cell lung cancer.

This rearrangement joins TRBV11-2 to TRBJ2-7, with TRBD2 matching over 8 bases. This CDR3 has 15 residues. Trimming removed 0 bases from V and 4 bases from J; junction bases left unmatched: 5. The germline gives CDR1 SGHAT, CDR2 FQNNGV. CDR3 sequence reads: CASSLDRGGHYEQYF. DNA for the CDR3: TGTGCCAGCAGCTTAGATCGGGGGGGTCATTACGAGCAGTACTTC.

Details on this clonotype: A single base separates this from a much larger clone, so it may be a read error. The CDR3 DNA reads TGTGCCAACAGCAGACAGGGAGGCCGCACAGATACGCAGTATTTT. This sequence encodes CANSRQGGRTDTQYF. This sequence joins TRBV7-9 and TRBJ2-3; a weak D match, TRBD1 (7 bases). Per germline, CDR1 SEHNR and CDR2 FQNEAQ (reference sequence). The CDR3 spans 15 residues.

Concerning this clonotype itself: At one boundary the junction diverges from the germline segment, which might be a read error. The V call is TRBV11-2, the J call TRBJ2-7; 7 bases fit TRBD1. The germline CDR1 and CDR2 sequences are SGHAT and FQNNGV. The CDR3 contains 13 residues. The CDR3 reads CASNADRSYERYF. In DNA, the CDR3 is TGTGCCAGCAACGCGGACAGGTCCTACGAGCGGTACTTC.

Points on this clonotype: A much larger clone lies a single base off, so this may be a read error. The V and J genes are TRBV12-3 or TRBV12-4 and TRBJ1-1, with D possibly matching TRBD1 (5 bases). This CDR3 has 13 residues. With 5 bases removed from V and 4 bases from J, the gap between germline ends came to 11 bases. This chain's CDR3 is CASSMGRFTEAFF. CDR3 DNA sequence: TGTGCCAGCAGTATGGGACGCTTCACTGAAGCTTTCTTT.

V usage is TRBV6-1 and J usage is TRBJ2-1, with D tentatively TRBD1 (6 bases). The CDR3 consists of 15 residues. V gave up 7 bases and J gave up 9 bases, with 22 bases separating them. CDR1 and CDR2 from the germline V gene are MNHNS and SASEGT. For the CDR3, the DNA is TGTGCCAGCAACGGACTGGGGGCGTCGGGTGGTGAGCAGTTCTTC. Amino acids: CASNGLGASGGEQFF.

This clonotype is a singleton in its sample. The chain combines TRBV4-2 with TRBJ2-5, with 14 bases aligning to TRBD2. The length of the CDR3 is 15 residues. V lost 3 bases to trimming and J lost 11 bases; unmatched junction nucleotides: 8. The germline V gene has CDR1 LGHNA and CDR2 YNFKEQ. CDR3 nucleotides: TGTGCCAGCAGCCAGGGGACTAGCGGGGGAGGGACTCAGTACTTC. Residues: CASSQGTSGGGTQYF.

Ten or more counts support this clonotype. This chain links TRBV6-1 with TRBJ2-4; D is uncertain. V was trimmed by 0 bases and J by 0 bases, leaving 3 bases between them. From germline, CDR1 is MNHNS and CDR2 SASEGT. There are 14 residues in the CDR3. CDR3 protein: CASSEAVAKNIQYF. The CDR3 DNA follows: TGTGCCAGCAGTGAAGCAGTAGCCAAAAACATTCAGTACTTC.

The CDR3: CASSLRQGDEQYF. CDR3 nucleotide sequence: TGTGCCAGCAGTTTGAGACAGGGGGACGAGCAGTACTTC. This chain links TRBV12-3 or TRBV12-4 with TRBJ2-7, with 9 bases identical to TRBD1. The CDR3 totals 13 residues. V was clipped by 3 bases and J by 5 bases; unmatched bases: 2.

Remarks on this clonotype: A read error may be the cause here, since a much bigger clone is one base away. The V and J genes are TRBV6-6 and TRBJ2-5; TRBD2 is a possible D gene (6 bases). Germline V gene sequence: CDR1 MNHNY, CDR2 SVGAGI (reference sequence). The germline V and J ends were trimmed by 8 bases and 8 bases, with 24 bases remaining between them. The CDR3 is 15 residues long. The chain's CDR3 is CASCSPGLGVKTQYF. CDR3 sequence (DNA): TGTGCCAGCTGTTCTCCGGGACTGGGGGTTAAAACCCAGTACTTC.

Details on this clonotype: A much larger clone differs from this one at a single base, so this may be a read error. CDR3 sequence reads: CASSEGPGEGTQYF. In DNA, the CDR3 is TGTGCCAGCAGTGAAGGGCCAGGGGAAGGGACCCAGTACTTC. This chain connects TRBV6-1 to TRBJ2-5; possibly TRBD1 for D (6 bases). Looked up from germline, CDR1 is MNHNS and CDR2 is SASEGT. The CDR3 consists of 14 residues. The V gene lost 1 base and the J gene lost 7 bases, with 13 bases spanning the gap.

This clonotype appeared many times. The V and J genes are TRBV6-1 and TRBJ2-7; D is possibly TRBD1 (5 bases). Trimming shortened V by 8 bases and J by 3 bases, and 23 bases separated the two germline ends. In germline, CDR1 is MNHNS, CDR2 SASEGT. This CDR3 spans 16 amino acids. The CDR3 DNA sequence: TGTGCCAGCGGGAATGGGGCAGGGCTCCATAACTACGAGCAGTACTTC. Translated, it gives CASGNGAGLHNYEQYF.

Of note for this clonotype: One end of the junction varies from germline; a read error may be responsible. This chain uses TRBV12-3 or TRBV12-4 with TRBJ2-7; D might be TRBD1 or TRBD2, each matching 5 bases. There are 15 residues in the CDR3. As DNA, the CDR3 is TGTGCCAGCAGTCCCGGGACGGGGATCTCCTACGAGCACTACTTC. Its translation: CASSPGTGISYEHYF.

This clonotype has at least ten counts. The chain links TRBV6-6 to TRBJ1-1; D gene uncertain. Between the trimmed V and J ends, which lost 7 bases and 1 base, there was a span of 13 bases. The CDR3 has 14 amino acids. Germline lookup yields CDR1 MNHNY and CDR2 SVGAGI (reference sequence). CDR3 coding DNA: TGTGCCAGCACCCCGCGGGCGGGGAACACTGAAGCTTTCTTT. It specifies CASTPRAGNTEAFF.

This clonotype was seen a handful of times. V gene TRBV24-1 combines with J gene TRBJ2-7, with TRBD2 matching 10 bases. Germline V gene lookup returns CDR1 KGHDR and CDR2 SFDVKD. V lost 2 bases to trimming and J lost 3 bases; unmatched junction nucleotides: 6. The CDR3 has 16 residues. CDR3 residues: CATSDSSGGAIYEQYF. For the CDR3, the DNA is TGTGCCACCAGTGATTCCAGCGGGGGGGCCATCTACGAGCAGTACTTC.

The chain links TRBV4-1 to TRBJ2-3; tentative D call: TRBD2 (6 bases). There are 15 residues in the CDR3. Per the germline V gene, CDR1 is MGHRA and CDR2 is YSYEKL. As DNA, the CDR3 is TGCACTAGCAGCCAAGACCGTGTCGGCACAGATACGCAGTATTTT. Translating gives CTSSQDRVGTDTQYF.

Concerning this clonotype: The junction differs from germline at one of its ends, possibly a read error. This chain connects TRBV14 to TRBJ2-7; 13 bases agree with TRBD2. The CDR3 covers 17 residues. Germline V lookup: CDR1 SGHDN, CDR2 FVKESK. In nucleotides, the CDR3 is TGTGCCATCAGCCATGATGCCCGGACTAGCGGGAGCTACGAGCAGTACTTC. This sequence encodes CAISHDARTSGSYEQYF.

This clonotype was detected ten times or more. This sequence joins TRBV29-1 and TRBJ2-7; D ambiguous. Germline values: CDR1 SQVTM, CDR2 ANQGSEA. The CDR3 extends over 13 amino acids. The V end lost 5 bases, the J end lost 1 base, and 12 bases lay between the germline ends. CDR3 DNA: TGCAGCGTTAAGGACGGCAAATCCTACGAGCAGTACTTC. Translation: CSVKDGKSYEQYF.

This clonotype was seen repeatedly, ten times or more. The chain has TRBV12-3 or TRBV12-4 and TRBJ2-3, with a possible D match to TRBD1 (6 bases). Between the trimmed V and J ends, which lost 3 bases and 0 bases, there was a span of 13 bases. This CDR3 is built from 16 residues. The CDR3 DNA reads TGTGCCAGCAGTTTTGCACAGGGTGCTAGCACAGATACGCAGTATTTT. Translation: CASSFAQGASTDTQYF.

About this clonotype: This likely comes from a read error, as the CDR3 has no conserved phenylalanine or tryptophan at its end. V and J are TRBV28 and TRBJ2-1; 10 nucleotides align to TRBD2. The CDR3 has 22 residues. J was trimmed by 4 bases and V by 8 bases; bases with no gene match: 29. CDR1 MDHEN and CDR2 SYDVKM come from the germline V gene. This CDR3 is CASQKGFGTGTSVGPSYNEQFL. In DNA, the CDR3 is TGTGCCAGCCAAAAAGGGTTTGGAACAGGGACTAGCGTGGGCCCCTCTTACAATGAGCAGTTCCTC.

There are many counts of this clonotype. The gene calls are TRBV6-5 and TRBJ1-3; TRBD1 matches 7 bases. Per germline, CDR1 MNHEY and CDR2 SVGAGI. This CDR3 is built from 16 residues. The junction had 7 bases not matched to a gene; V was cut back by 5 bases and J by 0 bases. The CDR3 region is CASSRTGTVSGNTIYF. The CDR3 DNA is TGTGCCAGCAGTCGGACTGGGACAGTCTCTGGAAACACCATATATTTT.

As for this clonotype: The conserved final phenylalanine or tryptophan is absent from the CDR3, which likely points to a read error. The V and J genes are TRBV11-2 and TRBJ2-7; 8 bases map to TRBD1. The CDR3 runs 13 residues. V gave up 8 bases and J gave up 2 bases; unmatched junction bases: 5. Germline CDR1 is SGHAT and CDR2 is FQNNGV. CDR3 in amino acids: CASGRTGPYEQYL. The DNA for the CDR3 is TGTGCCAGCGGCAGGACAGGGCCCTACGAGCAGTACTTA.

Only a few counts were recorded for this clonotype. A much larger clone sits a single nucleotide away, making a read error possible. V usage is TRBV5-5 and J usage is TRBJ2-3; 7 bases align to TRBD1. The length of the CDR3 is 15 residues. In germline, CDR1 is SGHKS, CDR2 YYEKEE (reference sequence). Here the CDR3 reads CASSWGQLRTDTRYF. DNA for the CDR3: TGTGCCAGCAGCTGGGGACAGCTGAGAACAGATACGCGGTATTTT. The full variable domain, its missing parts supplied by reference TRBV5-5 and TRBJ2-3, is DAGVTQSPTHLIKTRGQQVTLRCSPISGHKSVSWYQQVLGQGPQFIFQYYEKEERGRGNFPDRFSARQFPNYSSELNVNALLLGDSALYLCASSWGQLRTDTRYFGPGTRLTVL.

J is TRBJ2-5 and V is TRBV20-1; a possible D gene is TRBD1 (6 bases). In germline, CDR1 is DFQATT, CDR2 SNEGSKA (reference sequence). The germline V and J ends were trimmed by 1 base and 4 bases, with 10 bases remaining between them. CDR3 length: 13 amino acids. CDR3 DNA sequence: TGCAGTGCTAGAGTTCCAGGGGCAGAGACCCAGTACTTC. Residues: CSARVPGAETQYF.

About this clonotype itself: A read error is likely, as this CDR3 ends without the conserved phenylalanine or tryptophan. This sequence joins TRBV11-2 and TRBJ2-1; D call uncertain. The germline V gene encodes CDR1 SGHAT and CDR2 FQNNGV. The length of the CDR3 is 13 residues. CDR3 in amino acids: CASSRMTDNEQFV. The CDR3 DNA sequence: TGTGCAAGCAGCCGTATGACGGACAATGAGCAGTTCGTC.

This clonotype occurred once. Since the CDR3 does not end with the conserved phenylalanine or tryptophan, this likely comes from a read error. The CDR3 nucleotides read TGTGCCAGCAGCTCGGGTCTTGCCAACATTCAGTACTAC. Translating it yields CASSSGLANIQYY. V and J are TRBV5-4 and TRBJ2-4; D gene uncertain. CDR3 length equals 13 residues. Trimming took off 3 bases at V and 7 bases at J, with 11 bases between the two ends. CDR1 and CDR2 (germline): SGHNT, YYREEE (reference sequence).

With respect to this clonotype: A much larger clone sits a single nucleotide away, making a read error possible. The V gene is TRBV12-3 or TRBV12-4, the J gene TRBJ2-7; 7 nucleotides match TRBD2. The CDR3 is 14 amino acids. For the CDR3, the DNA is TGTGCCAGCAGTTTATCTGGGGGGGGGTACGAGCAGAACTTC. Amino acid sequence: CASSLSGGGYEQNF.

This clonotype was seen repeatedly, ten times or more. The CDR3 DNA is TGTGCCTGGAGTGTACGATCCACAGATACGCAGTATTTT. Translating gives CAWSVRSTDTQYF. The V gene is TRBV30, the J gene TRBJ2-3; no clear D gene. Germline V CDR1 and CDR2: GTSNPN, SVGIG (reference sequence). The V end was cut by 0 bases, the J end by 2 bases, with 6 bases between. This CDR3 has 13 amino acids.

The chain couples TRBV5-1 to TRBJ2-5; the D is unclear. Trimming took off 0 bases at V and 5 bases at J, with 8 bases between the two ends. The CDR3 extends over 13 amino acids. CDR1 is SGHRS and CDR2 is YFSETQ in the germline V gene. CDR3 nucleotide sequence: TGCGCCAGCAGCTTGGGATGGTTTGAGACCCAGTACTTC. It is translated as CASSLGWFETQYF. The entire variable domain, with the rest obtained from reference TRBV5-1 and TRBJ2-5, is as follows: KAGVTQTPRYLIKTRGQQVTLSCSPISGHRSVSWYQQTPGQGLQFLFEYFSETQRNKGNFPGRFSGRQFSNSRSEMNVSTLELGDSALYLCASSLGWFETQYFGPGTRLLVL.

This clonotype was seen a few times. Being one base from a much bigger clone, this may be a read error. The chain uses TRBV5-6 and TRBJ2-4; D uncertain. Looked up from germline, CDR1 is SGHDT and CDR2 is YYEEEE. CDR3 length: 14 residues. CDR3: CASSSWGANNIQYF. The CDR3, as DNA: TGTGCCAGCAGCTCGTGGGGTGCCAATAACATTCAGTACTTC. Full variable domain (rest looked up from reference TRBV5-6 and TRBJ2-4): DAGVTQSPTHLIKTRGQQVTLRCSPKSGHDTVSWYQQALGQGPQFIFQYYEEEERQRGNFPDRFSGHQFPNYSSELNVNALLLGDSALYLCASSSWGANNIQYFGAGTRLSVL.

As concerns this clonotype: A much larger clone sits a single nucleotide away, making a read error possible. The chain joins TRBV12-3 or TRBV12-4 to TRBJ2-2; D ambiguous. The CDR3 extends over 15 amino acids. The CDR3 DNA sequence: TGTGTCAGCTTCCTCCGGGCGACCTCTGCCGGGGAGCTGTTTTTT. Its protein product is CVSFLRATSAGELFF.

Of note for this clonotype: Relative to the germline gene, one junction end is altered; a read error may explain this. The chain is built from TRBV28 and TRBJ2-2; D might be TRBD2 (6 bases). The germline V gene has CDR1 MDHEN and CDR2 SYDVKM. This CDR3 contains 15 residues. The CDR3 loop reads CASSLLGRRTEELFF. The DNA for the CDR3 is TGTGCCAGCAGTTTGCTTGGGAGGCGGACCGAGGAGCTGTTTTTT.

As regards this clonotype: Because the CDR3 is missing its conserved closing phenylalanine or tryptophan, this is likely a read error. This chain joins TRBV7-9 and TRBJ2-7, with D perhaps TRBD1 or TRBD2 (5 bases each). V gave up 5 bases and J gave up 6 bases, with 17 bases separating them. CDR1 is SEHNR and CDR2 is FQNEAQ in the germline V gene (reference sequence). The CDR3 consists of 14 residues. CDR3 loop: CASSTTRDRREQYL. The CDR3 bases are TGTGCCAGCAGCACGACCCGGGACCGTCGCGAGCAGTACCTC.